The TCR beta chain under discussion was sequenced for a study of Ad26.COV2.S vaccination and SARS-CoV-2 variants. Study-level points and caveats: Participants given vaccine showed non-spike TCR breadth similar to that of placebo recipients.

In the case of this clone: What it binds is not known.

Treatment reported: around 19 received Ad26.COV2.S at low or high dose, single or two shots; about 5 received placebo; per-sample allocation not given. Sampling was performed 63 days after the first vaccine or placebo injection. This CDR3 region has 15 residues. Germline V lookup: CDR1 MDHEN, CDR2 SYDVKM. Trimming pared 1 base from V and 0 bases from J, leaving 6 bases between. TCRdb's table, derived via immunoSEQ multiplex PCR, lists solely in-frame clones and lacks some. Counted here are around 450,000 clones, 89% occurring once; the ten biggest clones make up approximately 1.7%. This sequence was found in a person between 18 and 65 years old who received the Ad26.COV2.S COVID-19 vaccine or a placebo. The source material was peripheral blood, sampled in a trial of Ad26.COV2.S vaccine versus placebo. The rearrangement joins TRBV28 to TRBJ1-4; D is uncertain. CDR3 in amino acids: CASSLFGATNEKLFF. The CDR3 coding sequence is TGTGCCAGCAGTTTATTTGGGGCAACTAATGAAAAACTGTTTTTT.